This TCR beta chain was sequenced for a study of cytomegalovirus exposure and HLA in healthy donors. Across the whole study: Among the roughly 370 genotyped donors, 81% were placed in the Caucasian-associated ancestry cluster. The study, taken as a whole, reports: In a later analysis, an Asian-associated ancestry cluster reportedly showed fewer N-insertions than the roughly 710-donor mean.

Each donor was healthy, and each was a bone marrow donor. Comments on this clone: Antigen unknown.

A multiplex PCR was run with 60 Vbeta primers and 13 Jbeta primers. The data were produced by immunoSEQ multiplex PCR, yet TCRdb's version contains in-frame clones alone and is incomplete. This table holds roughly 120,000 clones, about 80% found once. This clonotype originated in a young man in good health and CMV-seronegative. The sample comprised PBMCs.

This CDR3 is CASSSTGLGNEQYF. CDR3 in DNA: TGTGCCAGCAGTTCGACAGGGCTGGGGAACGAGCAGTACTTC. The rearrangement joins TRBV6-5 to TRBJ2-5; TRBD1 matches 7 bases. The J call may not be correct, given that the DNA end is closer to TRBJ2-7. The CDR3 consists of 14 residues. Germline assignment: CDR1 MNHEY and CDR2 SVGAGI.